The 27 T cell receptor beta chains presented below share a single source sample, sequenced in a study of CD8 T cells in ankylosing spondylitis. Study findings and constraints: Typical of ankylosing spondylitis blood, it appeared, was a TCR beta motif of eight highly homologous variants.

TCRdb re-called the 5' RACE reads with MiXCR, one entry per CDR3 protein. The sample shows roughly 370,000 distinct CDR3 sequences, around 24% of them seen only once. Their antigens remain unidentified. Input material: blood, either unsorted or a sorted T cell fraction (not recorded which). Receptors originate from a male donor with ankylosing spondylitis.

The rearrangement uses TRBV7-3 and TRBJ1-1; 7 bases line up with TRBD1. The junction had 9 bases not matched to a gene; V was cut back by 1 base and J by 4 bases. The CDR3 is made up of 16 amino acids. CDR1 SGHTA and CDR2 FQGTGA come from the germline V gene. The CDR3 DNA sequence: TGTGCCAGCAGCTTAAATGGAAGGGGGCTAGGCACTGAAGCTTTCTTT. Protein product: CASSLNGRGLGTEAFF.

This clonotype was seen repeatedly, ten times or more. As DNA, the CDR3 is TGCGCCAGCAGCTTGGATGTAGCGGGAGTTCGGTCCTACGAGCAGTACTTC. Its translation is CASSLDVAGVRSYEQYF. The chain combines TRBV5-1 with TRBJ2-7; 9 nucleotides match TRBD2. CDR1 is SGHRS and CDR2 is YFSETQ in the germline V gene. The ends lost 0 bases at V and 1 base at J; junction bases unmatched: 8. There are 17 residues in the CDR3.

This clonotype was counted a few times. The chain carries TRBV7-9 and TRBJ1-3, with D hard to call. Germline V lookup: CDR1 SEHNR, CDR2 FQNEAQ (reference sequence). CDR3 length: 14 amino acids. V dropped 2 bases and J dropped 3 bases, with 8 bases sitting between them. CDR3 in amino acids: CASSLLWIGNTIYF. The CDR3 DNA reads as TGTGCCAGCAGCTTACTTTGGATTGGAAACACCATATATTTT.

This sequence joins TRBV7-9 and TRBJ1-4; no clear D gene. V lost 4 bases and J 8 bases, leaving 11 bases between the germline ends. CDR1 SEHNR and CDR2 FQNEAQ come from the germline V gene (reference sequence). CDR3 size: 13 residues. In DNA form, the CDR3 reads TGTGCCAGCAGCTATTCGGGGTACGAAAAACTGTTTTTT. This encodes CASSYSGYEKLFF.

The genes are TRBV9 and TRBJ2-3, with D possibly TRBD2 on 7 matching bases. CDR3 size: 17 residues. Germline CDR1 and CDR2: SGDLS and YYNGEE. V lost 0 bases and J lost 1, with 15 bases in between. DNA of the CDR3: TGTGCCAGCAGCGTAGAGGGGGGGGGCAGAGGCACAGATACGCAGTATTTT. Its protein is CASSVEGGGRGTDTQYF. Together with reference TRBV9 and TRBJ2-3, the CDR3 gives the full variable domain: DSGVTQTPKHLITATGQRVTLRCSPRSGDLSVYWYQQSLDQGLQFLIQYYNGEERAKGNILERFSAQQFPDLHSELNLSSLELGDSALYFCASSVEGGGRGTDTQYFGPGTRLTVL.

This clonotype was counted only a few times. The V gene is TRBV12-3 or TRBV12-4, the J gene TRBJ2-1; D ambiguous. The CDR3 is 13 amino acids. Trimming pared 0 bases from V and 5 bases from J, leaving 5 bases between. In DNA, the CDR3 is TGTGCCAGCAGTTTAGCGCAAGACAATGAGCAGTTCTTC. Translated, it gives CASSLAQDNEQFF.

The genes are TRBV5-1 and TRBJ2-7; D possibly corresponds to TRBD2 (5 bases). V dropped 6 bases and J dropped 5 bases, with 18 bases sitting between them. The CDR3 has 14 amino acids. Germline V gene data show CDR1 as SGHRS and CDR2 as YFSETQ. The CDR3 DNA follows: TGCGCCAGCACCATCGGGATCACCCTAAACGAGCAGTACTTC. This gives the protein CASTIGITLNEQYF.

This clonotype has ten or more counts. The chain joins TRBV7-2 to TRBJ2-1; 11 bases align to TRBD1. CDR1 and CDR2 from the germline V gene are SGHTA and FQGNSA. The ends lost 5 bases at V and 4 bases at J; junction bases unmatched: 7. CDR3 length: 16 amino acids. CDR3 residues: CASSPSGTGGYNEQFF. The DNA of the CDR3 is TGTGCCAGCAGCCCCTCCGGGACAGGGGGGTACAATGAGCAGTTCTTC.

This clonotype occurred a few times. The V and J genes are TRBV5-5 and TRBJ1-1, with D unresolved. The CDR3 runs 15 residues. Trimming removed 0 bases from V and 0 bases from J, with 9 bases in between. Germline CDR1 SGHKS, CDR2 YYEKEE (reference sequence). The CDR3 nucleotides read TGTGCCAGCAGCTTGGAGGAAACGATGAACACTGAAGCTTTCTTT. Its translation: CASSLEETMNTEAFF.

This sequence joins TRBV20-1 and TRBJ2-5; 8 bases map to TRBD2. With V trimmed by 6 bases and J by 4 bases, 7 bases remained unmatched. This CDR3 spans 13 amino acids. CDR1 DFQATT and CDR2 SNEGSKA come from the germline V gene (reference sequence). The DNA of the CDR3 is TGCAGTGCCCAATCCAGCGGGAGAGAGACCCAGTACTTC. Translating gives CSAQSSGRETQYF.

The chain is built from TRBV27 and TRBJ2-5; a possible D gene is TRBD1 (5 bases). Deletions cut 3 bases from V and 5 bases from J, with 16 bases between. Per germline, CDR1 MNHEY and CDR2 SMNVEV (reference sequence). CDR3 length: 15 amino acids. The CDR3 DNA reads TGTGCCAGCAGTTTCTCATTGACAGAACGGGAGACCCAGTACTTC. This codes for CASSFSLTERETQYF.

This chain joins TRBV19 and TRBJ2-7; D uncertain. The CDR3 totals 14 residues. The germline CDR1 and CDR2 sequences are LNHDA and SQIVND (reference sequence). With 3 bases removed from V and 1 base from J, the gap between germline ends came to 10 bases. CDR3 protein: CASSISRASYEQYF. The CDR3 nucleotides are TGTGCCAGTAGTATTTCCCGGGCTTCCTACGAGCAGTACTTC.

V gene TRBV11-2 combines with J gene TRBJ2-3; no definite D call. This CDR3 spans 14 amino acids. The ends were cut back, 5 bases at V and 5 bases at J, with 14 bases in the middle. Germline CDR1 and CDR2: SGHAT and FQNNGV. The CDR3 here is CASSPGVSGDTQYF. CDR3 in DNA: TGTGCCAGCAGCCCCGGAGTGTCGGGAGATACGCAGTATTTT.

This clonotype was detected a few times. The gene calls are TRBV7-9 and TRBJ1-1; TRBD1 might be the D (6 bases). The CDR3 consists of 15 residues. V was shortened by 4 bases and J by 1 base, with 13 bases between the two germline ends. Germline lookup yields CDR1 SEHNR and CDR2 FQNEAQ (reference sequence). CDR3 sequence: CASSSRGQGNTEAFF. In nucleotides, the CDR3 is TGTGCCAGCAGCTCCAGGGGCCAGGGGAACACTGAAGCTTTCTTT. Full variable domain (outside the CDR3, taken from reference TRBV7-9 and TRBJ1-1): DTGVSQNPRHKITKRGQNVTFRCDPISEHNRLYWYRQTLGQGPEFLTYFQNEAQLEKSRLLSDRFSAERPKGSFSTLEIQRTEQGDSAMYLCASSSRGQGNTEAFFGQGTRLTVV.

This chain joins TRBV7-9 and TRBJ2-7; TRBD1 matches at 7 bases. Germline trimming cut 4 bases from V and 1 base from J; bases unmatched to any gene: 4. CDR3 length equals 14 residues. Germline assignment: CDR1 SEHNR and CDR2 FQNEAQ (reference sequence). The DNA for the CDR3 is TGTGCCAGCAGCTATCAACAGGGGTCCTACGAGCAGTACTTC. This codes for CASSYQQGSYEQYF.

This clonotype has ten or more counts. The chain employs TRBV20-1 and TRBJ2-3; the match to TRBD2 covers 7 bases. Trimming cost V 6 bases and J 2 bases; bases outside gene matches: 8. Germline CDR1 DFQATT, CDR2 SNEGSKA (reference sequence). The CDR3 sequence is 14 residues long. Written as DNA, the CDR3 is TGCAGTGCCATAGCGGGCCCGATCACAGATACGCAGTATTTT. Amino acid sequence: CSAIAGPITDTQYF.

The V and J genes are TRBV5-1 and TRBJ2-1; D might be TRBD2 (6 bases). Trimming removed 3 bases from V and 3 bases from J, with 16 bases in between. Per the germline V gene, CDR1 is SGHRS and CDR2 is YFSETQ. This CDR3 is built from 16 residues. Written as DNA, the CDR3 is TGCGCCAGCAGCTGGGAGGTCGGGGACGGCTACAATGAGCAGTTCTTC. It encodes CASSWEVGDGYNEQFF. The entire variable domain, with the rest obtained from reference TRBV5-1 and TRBJ2-1, is as follows: KAGVTQTPRYLIKTRGQQVTLSCSPISGHRSVSWYQQTPGQGLQFLFEYFSETQRNKGNFPGRFSGRQFSNSRSEMNVSTLELGDSALYLCASSWEVGDGYNEQFFGPGTRLTVL.

This clonotype was observed a handful of times. The CDR3 DNA reads TGTGCCAGCAGCCAAGGACTACCAGGGGACTCGAACACCGGGGAGCTGTTTTTT. Protein: CASSQGLPGDSNTGELFF. The chain uses TRBV3-1 and TRBJ2-2; perhaps D is TRBD1 or TRBD2 (6 bases each). The V gene lost 1 base and the J gene lost 0 bases, with 15 bases spanning the gap. Germline lookup yields CDR1 LGHDT and CDR2 YNNKEL (reference sequence). This CDR3 comprises 18 residues.

The chain recombines TRBV6-1 with TRBJ1-1, with 8 nucleotides matching TRBD1. The V segment lost 7 bases and the J segment 1 base; nucleotides outside the gene matches: 5. Germline CDR1 MNHNS, CDR2 SASEGT. The CDR3 length is 14 residues. Here the CDR3 DNA reads TGTGCCAGCACTAGACAGGGGAGGAACACTGAAGCTTTCTTT. Its translation is CASTRQGRNTEAFF.

This clonotype was detected a few times. J is TRBJ2-1 and V is TRBV19; TRBD1 matches at 7 bases. Trimming at V came to 9 bases and at J to 0 bases, leaving 11 bases not matched to a gene. CDR3 length: 16 amino acids. Germline CDR1 LNHDA, CDR2 SQIVND (reference sequence). The CDR3 reads CASQLGTASSYNEQFF. The CDR3 nucleotides read TGTGCCAGCCAATTAGGGACAGCCAGCTCCTACAATGAGCAGTTCTTC. Filled out from reference TRBV19 and TRBJ2-1, the complete variable domain reads DGGITQSPKYLFRKEGQNVTLSCEQNLNHDAMYWYRQDPGQGLRLIYYSQIVNDFQKGDIAEGYSVSREKKESFPLTVTSAQKNPTAFYLCASQLGTASSYNEQFFGPGTRLTVL.

At least ten counts were recorded for this clonotype. CDR3 in DNA: TGCAGTGCTTGGGTGAGCCTCAACTATGGCTACACCTTC. It yields the protein CSAWVSLNYGYTF. The V and J genes are TRBV20-1 and TRBJ1-2; D remains unclear. This CDR3 has 13 amino acids. V lost 5 bases, J lost 2 bases, and 12 bases lay in between. CDR1 and CDR2 (germline): DFQATT, SNEGSKA (reference sequence).

The V and J genes are TRBV9 and TRBJ2-1; D is ambiguous. Germline V gives CDR1 SGDLS, CDR2 YYNGEE. Trimming removed 1 base from V and 8 bases from J, with 13 bases in between. The CDR3 runs to 14 residues. The DNA for the CDR3 is TGTGCCAGCAGCGTAATCTCGTCGGAGCATGAGCAGTTCTTC. Translating it yields CASSVISSEHEQFF.

V is TRBV6-4 and J is TRBJ2-1; D is unclear. V gave up 3 bases and J gave up 5 bases, with 8 bases separating them. CDR3 length: 13 amino acids. The V gene's germline CDR1 is MRHNA and CDR2 SNTAGT. The CDR3 nucleotides are TGTGCCAGCAGTGAGTCTATAAACAATGAGCAGTTCTTC. Translated, it gives CASSESINNEQFF.

The rearrangement uses TRBV6-2 or TRBV6-3 and TRBJ1-1; the match to TRBD1 covers 12 bases. The trim removed 5 bases at V and 0 bases at J, leaving 10 bases unmatched. The CDR3 has 18 amino acids. Germline CDR1 and CDR2: MNHEY and SVGEGT. CDR3 region: CASSTPGQGAYVNTEAFF. CDR3 sequence (DNA): TGTGCCAGCAGTACACCGGGACAGGGGGCTTATGTGAACACTGAAGCTTTCTTT.

This clonotype appeared a few times. This chain joins TRBV3-1 and TRBJ1-5; 9 nucleotides match TRBD1. The V gene end was trimmed by 3 bases and the J gene end by 13 bases; junction bases not matched to a gene: 10. Germline CDR1 reads LGHDT; CDR2 reads YNNKEL (reference sequence). This CDR3 comprises 14 residues. CDR3 bases: TGTGCCAGCAGCCAGTCGGGACAGGGAAGATTGCAGCATTTT. Translated, it gives CASSQSGQGRLQHF.

The chain combines TRBV20-1 with TRBJ2-7, with 11 bases that match TRBD2. The V gene end was trimmed by 5 bases and the J gene end by 3 bases; junction bases not matched to a gene: 6. Germline lookup yields CDR1 DFQATT and CDR2 SNEGSKA (reference sequence). The CDR3 has 14 amino acids. The CDR3 DNA reads TGCAGTGCTCTTCCCGGGACTAGCGGCTACGAGCAGTACTTC. Amino acids: CSALPGTSGYEQYF.

This clonotype was recorded a few times. This sequence joins TRBV5-6 and TRBJ2-5; 9 bases are a match to TRBD2. With V trimmed by 2 bases and J by 5 bases, 4 bases remained unmatched. Germline V lookup: CDR1 SGHDT, CDR2 YYEEEE. The CDR3 totals 14 residues. CDR3 sequence (DNA): TGTGCCAGCAGCTTTAGCGGGAGTAAGGAGACCCAGTACTTC. Translation gives CASSFSGSKETQYF.